The table lists the clone carrying this TCR beta chain with many counts. This record belongs to a study of regulatory T cells in long-lasting Graves disease. Time point indicated: newly diagnosed GD, antithyroid drugs for less than 3 months. Isolated PBMC RNA provided the starting material for the TCR library. Building of the TCR beta libraries involved iRepertoire HTBI primers and Arm-PCR of CDR3 regions. TCRdb used MiXCR to reprocess the multiplex PCR reads, holding one entry per CDR3 protein. The profile shows fewer than 350,000 distinct CDR3 sequences, 15% to 20% of them singletons. The CDR3 is 18 residues long. Germline CDR1 is SEHNR and CDR2 is FQNEAQ (reference sequence). V lost 5 bases and J lost 4; bases outside the gene matches: 9.

The specimen comprised peripheral blood mononuclear cells (PBMCs), sampled at new diagnosis, from a patient treated with antithyroid drugs. V gene TRBV7-9 combines with J gene TRBJ2-2; 14 bases are a match to TRBD2. This clonotype was obtained from a female donor with Graves disease. Written as DNA, the CDR3 is TGTGCCAGCAGCCCCCGGCTGGGACTAGCGGGAGTCACCGGGGAGCTGTTTTTT. This sequence encodes CASSPRLGLAGVTGELFF.